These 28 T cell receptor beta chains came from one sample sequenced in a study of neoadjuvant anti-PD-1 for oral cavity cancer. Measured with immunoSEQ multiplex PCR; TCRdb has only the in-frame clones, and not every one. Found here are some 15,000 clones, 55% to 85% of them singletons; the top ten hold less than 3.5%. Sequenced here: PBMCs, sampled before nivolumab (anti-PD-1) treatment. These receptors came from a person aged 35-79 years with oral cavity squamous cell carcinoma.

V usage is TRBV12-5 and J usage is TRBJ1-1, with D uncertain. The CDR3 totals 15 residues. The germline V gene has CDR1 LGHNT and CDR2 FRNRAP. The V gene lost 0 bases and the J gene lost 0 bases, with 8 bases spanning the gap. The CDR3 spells CASGLVVSMNTEAFF. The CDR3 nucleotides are TGTGCTAGTGGTTTGGTAGTCAGTATGAACACTGAAGCTTTCTTT. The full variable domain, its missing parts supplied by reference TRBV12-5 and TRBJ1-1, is DARVTQTPRHKVTEMGQEVTMRCQPILGHNTVFWYRQTMMQGLELLAYFRNRAPLDDSGMPKDRFSAEMPDATLATLKIQPSEPRDSAVYFCASGLVVSMNTEAFFGQGTRLTVV.

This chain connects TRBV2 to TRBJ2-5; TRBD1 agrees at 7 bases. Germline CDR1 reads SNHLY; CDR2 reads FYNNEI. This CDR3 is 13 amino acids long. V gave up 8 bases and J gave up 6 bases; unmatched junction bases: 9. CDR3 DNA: TGTGCCAGCGACAGGGTCTTACGGAAGACCCAGTACTTC. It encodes CASDRVLRKTQYF.

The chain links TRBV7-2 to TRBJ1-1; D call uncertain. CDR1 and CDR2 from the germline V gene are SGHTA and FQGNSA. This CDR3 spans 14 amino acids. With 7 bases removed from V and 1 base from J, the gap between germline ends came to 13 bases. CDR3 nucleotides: TGTGCCAGCATAGCGGGGTTCGCGAACACTGAAGCTTTCTTT. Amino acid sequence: CASIAGFANTEAFF.

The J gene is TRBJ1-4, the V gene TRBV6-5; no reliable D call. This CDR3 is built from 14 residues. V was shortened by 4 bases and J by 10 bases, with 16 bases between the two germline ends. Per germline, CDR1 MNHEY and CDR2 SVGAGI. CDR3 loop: CASSFGRGIGKLFF. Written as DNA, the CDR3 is TGTGCCAGCAGTTTCGGGAGAGGAATTGGAAAACTGTTTTTT.

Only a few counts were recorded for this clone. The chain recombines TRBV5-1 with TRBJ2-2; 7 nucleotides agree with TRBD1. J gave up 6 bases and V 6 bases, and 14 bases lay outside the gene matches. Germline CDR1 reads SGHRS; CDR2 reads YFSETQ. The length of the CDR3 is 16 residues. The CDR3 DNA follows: TGCGCCAGCACCTCCCCGGACAGGTTCAGACCCGGGGAGCTGTTTTTT. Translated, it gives CASTSPDRFRPGELFF. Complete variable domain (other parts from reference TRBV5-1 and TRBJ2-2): KAGVTQTPRYLIKTRGQQVTLSCSPISGHRSVSWYQQTPGQGLQFLFEYFSETQRNKGNFPGRFSGRQFSNSRSEMNVSTLELGDSALYLCASTSPDRFRPGELFFGEGSRLTVL.

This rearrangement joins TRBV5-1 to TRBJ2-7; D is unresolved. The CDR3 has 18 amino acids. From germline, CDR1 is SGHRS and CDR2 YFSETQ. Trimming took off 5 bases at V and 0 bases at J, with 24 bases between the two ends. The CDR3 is CASRGFGRSRRRSYEQYF. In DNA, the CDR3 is TGCGCCAGCAGGGGATTTGGTAGGTCCCGGCGGCGCTCCTACGAGCAGTACTTC.

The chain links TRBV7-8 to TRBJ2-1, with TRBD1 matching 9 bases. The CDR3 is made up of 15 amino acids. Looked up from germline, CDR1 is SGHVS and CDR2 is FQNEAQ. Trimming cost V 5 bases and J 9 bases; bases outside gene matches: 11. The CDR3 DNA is TGTGCCAGCAGCACATGGACAGGGGCCAGGGGTGAGCAGTTCTTC. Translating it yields CASSTWTGARGEQFF.

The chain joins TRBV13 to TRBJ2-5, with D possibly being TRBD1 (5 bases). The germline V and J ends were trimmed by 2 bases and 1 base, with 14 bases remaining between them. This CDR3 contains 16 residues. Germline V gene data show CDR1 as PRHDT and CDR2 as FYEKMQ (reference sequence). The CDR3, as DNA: TGTGCCAGCAGCTTATCTGCAGGGTGGGGCCAAGAGACCCAGTACTTC. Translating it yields CASSLSAGWGQETQYF.

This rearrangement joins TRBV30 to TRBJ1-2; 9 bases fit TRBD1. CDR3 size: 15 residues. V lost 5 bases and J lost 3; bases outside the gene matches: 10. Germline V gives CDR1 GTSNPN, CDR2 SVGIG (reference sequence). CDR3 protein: CAWGRRDRAHYGYTF. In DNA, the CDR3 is TGTGCCTGGGGGAGAAGGGACAGGGCACACTATGGCTACACCTTC.

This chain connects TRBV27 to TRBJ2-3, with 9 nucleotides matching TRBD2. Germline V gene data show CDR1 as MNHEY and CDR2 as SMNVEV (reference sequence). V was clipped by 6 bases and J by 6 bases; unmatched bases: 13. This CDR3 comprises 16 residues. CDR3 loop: CASRDAGGPVTDTQYF. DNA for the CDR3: TGTGCCAGCAGGGACGCGGGAGGGCCTGTCACTGATACGCAGTATTTT.

CDR3 in DNA: TGTGCCAGCAGTGATAGGGGGGCTTATAATGAAAAACTGTTTTTT. Its translation: CASSDRGAYNEKLFF. This chain joins TRBV6-1 and TRBJ1-4; TRBD1 might be the D (6 bases). V was clipped by 3 bases and J by 4 bases, with 12 bases between them. Per the germline V gene, CDR1 is MNHNS and CDR2 is SASEGT. This CDR3 spans 15 amino acids.

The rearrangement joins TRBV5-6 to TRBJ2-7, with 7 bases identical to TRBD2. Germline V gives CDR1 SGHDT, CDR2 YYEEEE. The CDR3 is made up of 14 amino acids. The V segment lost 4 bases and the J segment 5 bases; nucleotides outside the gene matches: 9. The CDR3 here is CASSRVGGLNEQYF. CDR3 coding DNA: TGTGCCAGCAGCCGTGTGGGGGGGTTGAACGAGCAGTACTTC.

CDR3 bases: TGTGCCATCACGAGGACTAGCGGGGCCTACGAGCAGTACTTC. Encoded protein: CAITRTSGAYEQYF. V gene TRBV28 combines with J gene TRBJ2-7; 12 positions agree with TRBD2. V shed 10 bases and J 2 bases; nucleotides not matched to a gene: 6. The CDR3 loop spans 14 amino acids. Per the germline V gene, CDR1 is MDHEN and CDR2 is SYDVKM.

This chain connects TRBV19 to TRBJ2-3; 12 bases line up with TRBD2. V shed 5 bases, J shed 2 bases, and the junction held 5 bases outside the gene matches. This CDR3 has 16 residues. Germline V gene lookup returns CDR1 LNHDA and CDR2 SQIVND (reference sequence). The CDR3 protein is CASSGRTSGITDTQYF. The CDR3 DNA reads TGTGCCAGTAGTGGGCGGACTAGCGGGATCACAGATACGCAGTATTTT.

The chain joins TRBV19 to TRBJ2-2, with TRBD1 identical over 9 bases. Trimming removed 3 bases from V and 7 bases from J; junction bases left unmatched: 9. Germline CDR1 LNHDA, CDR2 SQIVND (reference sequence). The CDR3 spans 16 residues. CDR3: CASSILGTGRVGELFF. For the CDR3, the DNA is TGTGCCAGTAGTATCTTAGGGACAGGGAGAGTCGGGGAGCTGTTTTTT.

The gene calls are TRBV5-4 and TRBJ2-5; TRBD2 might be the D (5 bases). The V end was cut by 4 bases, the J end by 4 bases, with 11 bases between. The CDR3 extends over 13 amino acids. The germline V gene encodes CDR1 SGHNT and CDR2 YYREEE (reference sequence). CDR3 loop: CASSAGLGETQYF. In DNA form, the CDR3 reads TGTGCCAGCAGCGCAGGACTGGGAGAGACCCAGTACTTC.

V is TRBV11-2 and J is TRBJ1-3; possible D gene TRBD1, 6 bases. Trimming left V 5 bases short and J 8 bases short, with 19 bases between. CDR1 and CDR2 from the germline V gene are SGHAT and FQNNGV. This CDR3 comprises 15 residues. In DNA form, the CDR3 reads TGTGCCAGCAGCCCCGGGCCGGGGGCGGGAGACACCATATATTTT. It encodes CASSPGPGAGDTIYF.

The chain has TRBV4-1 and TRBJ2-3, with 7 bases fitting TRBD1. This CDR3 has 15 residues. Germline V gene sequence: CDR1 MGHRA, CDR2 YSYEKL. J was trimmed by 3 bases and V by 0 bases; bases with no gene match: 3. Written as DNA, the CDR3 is TGCGCCAGCAGCCAAGAGGACAGGCGAACAGATACGCAGTATTTT. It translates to CASSQEDRRTDTQYF.

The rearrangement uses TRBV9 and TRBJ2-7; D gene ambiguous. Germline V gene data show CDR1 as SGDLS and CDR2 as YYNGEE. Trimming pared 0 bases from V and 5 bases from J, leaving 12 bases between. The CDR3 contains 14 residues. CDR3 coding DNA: TGTGCCAGCAGCGTAGAACTAACCCCCGACGAGCAGTACTTC. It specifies CASSVELTPDEQYF.

CDR3 loop: CASSFRGRGYTF. The CDR3 nucleotides are TGTGCCAGCAGCTTCCGGGGCAGAGGCTACACCTTC. The rearrangement uses TRBV28 and TRBJ1-2; tentative D call: TRBD1 (5 bases). The CDR3 sequence is 12 residues long. Trimming shortened V by 6 bases and J by 8 bases, and 13 bases separated the two germline ends. Germline-derived CDR1 and CDR2 are MDHEN and SYDVKM.

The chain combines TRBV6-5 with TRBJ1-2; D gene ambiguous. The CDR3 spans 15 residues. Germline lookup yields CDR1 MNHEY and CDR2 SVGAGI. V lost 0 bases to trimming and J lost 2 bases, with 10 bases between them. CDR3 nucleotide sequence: TGTGCCAGCAGTTACTCGTCTTTCAGAAACTATGGCTACACCTTC. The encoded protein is CASSYSSFRNYGYTF.

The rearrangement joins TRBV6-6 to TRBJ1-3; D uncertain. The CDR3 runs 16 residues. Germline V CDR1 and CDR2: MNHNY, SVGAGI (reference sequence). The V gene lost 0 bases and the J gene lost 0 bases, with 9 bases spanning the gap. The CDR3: CASSYSGLPSGNTIYF. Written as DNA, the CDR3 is TGTGCCAGCAGTTACTCAGGACTGCCCTCTGGAAACACCATATATTTT.

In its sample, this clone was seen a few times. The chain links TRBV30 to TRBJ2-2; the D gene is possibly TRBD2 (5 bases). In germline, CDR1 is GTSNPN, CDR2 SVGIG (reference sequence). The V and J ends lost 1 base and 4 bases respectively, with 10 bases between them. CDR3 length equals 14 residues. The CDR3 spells CAWSEPRGTGELFF. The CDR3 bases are TGTGCCTGGAGTGAACCTCGGGGCACCGGGGAGCTGTTTTTT.

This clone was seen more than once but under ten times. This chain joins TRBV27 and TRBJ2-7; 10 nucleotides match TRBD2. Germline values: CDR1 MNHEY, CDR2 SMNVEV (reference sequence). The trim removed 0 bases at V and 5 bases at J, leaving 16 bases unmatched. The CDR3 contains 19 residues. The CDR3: CASSLSMGLAGVRRDEQYF. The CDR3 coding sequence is TGTGCCAGCAGTTTATCGATGGGTCTAGCGGGAGTCCGGAGGGACGAGCAGTACTTC.

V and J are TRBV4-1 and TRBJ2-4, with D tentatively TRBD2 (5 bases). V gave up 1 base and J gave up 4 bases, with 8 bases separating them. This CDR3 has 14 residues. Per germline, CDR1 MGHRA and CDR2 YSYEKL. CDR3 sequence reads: CASSQVERKNIQYF. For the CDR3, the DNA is TGCGCCAGCAGCCAAGTGGAGCGGAAAAACATTCAGTACTTC.

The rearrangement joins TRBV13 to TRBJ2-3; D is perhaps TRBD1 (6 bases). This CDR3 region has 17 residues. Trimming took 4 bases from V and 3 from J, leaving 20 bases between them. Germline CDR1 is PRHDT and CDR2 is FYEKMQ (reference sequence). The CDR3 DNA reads TGTGCCAGCAGCTCCCTGGGTGCAGGGGCGTTAACAGATACGCAGTATTTT. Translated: CASSSLGAGALTDTQYF.

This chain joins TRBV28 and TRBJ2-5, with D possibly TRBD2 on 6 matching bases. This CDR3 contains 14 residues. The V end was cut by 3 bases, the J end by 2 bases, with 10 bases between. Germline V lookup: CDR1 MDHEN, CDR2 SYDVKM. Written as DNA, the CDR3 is TGTGCCAGCAGTTTCGCGGGACCACAAGAGACCCAGTACTTC. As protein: CASSFAGPQETQYF.

The CDR3 DNA sequence: TGCGCCAGCAGCCCCGCCCGTGGGAGATATGGGACAGATACGCAGTATTTT. Encoded protein: CASSPARGRYGTDTQYF. The chain uses TRBV10-1 and TRBJ2-3; TRBD2 is a possible D gene (5 bases). CDR1 is WNHNN, CDR2 SYGVQD, per germline (reference sequence). CDR3 length equals 17 residues. The V end lost 6 bases, the J end lost 3 bases, and 22 bases lay between the germline ends.